The 15 T cell receptor beta chains below were found in one sample sequenced in a study of blood T cells in healthy people across ages. Through a sample-barcoded 5' primer and a J-beta primer mix, a second PCR was run for roughly 7 to 11 cycles. MiXCR, run by TCRdb on the 5' RACE reads, gives a single entry per CDR3 protein. The table shows 700,000 to 1,000,000 distinct CDR3 sequences, with under 55% occurring only once. Sequences were obtained from blood. Receptors originate from a man between 60 and 75 years old in good health.

In its sample, this clonotype was seen a few times. This chain joins TRBV29-1 and TRBJ1-1; 7 bases line up with TRBD1. From germline, CDR1 is SQVTM and CDR2 ANQGSEA. This CDR3 has 16 amino acids. Trimming cost V 5 bases and J 5 bases; bases outside gene matches: 17. The CDR3 reads CSVHRGSGPVWTEAFF. For the CDR3, the DNA is TGCAGCGTTCACAGGGGATCAGGGCCCGTTTGGACTGAAGCTTTCTTT.

This rearrangement joins TRBV7-2 to TRBJ2-7, with D perhaps TRBD1 (6 bases). This CDR3 is built from 18 residues. V gave up 0 bases and J gave up 0 bases, with 18 bases separating them. Germline CDR1 and CDR2: SGHTA and FQGNSA. The CDR3 DNA reads as TGTGCCAGCAGCTTAGCGGGTTTGGTAACAGGGACCTCCTACGAGCAGTACTTC. This translates into CASSLAGLVTGTSYEQYF.

The table lists this clonotype with a few counts. The CDR3 DNA follows: TGCAGTGCTAGAGACGCCACAGGGGGGTTAGGCTACACCTTC. This gives the protein CSARDATGGLGYTF. The chain combines TRBV20-1 with TRBJ1-2; 8 bases match TRBD1. Losses at the gene ends were 0 bases for V and 8 bases for J; bases not matched to a gene: 8. The CDR3 totals 14 residues. Per the germline V gene, CDR1 is DFQATT and CDR2 is SNEGSKA (reference sequence).

The chain uses TRBV5-1 and TRBJ1-6, with a possible D match to TRBD1 (5 bases). Trimming removed 2 bases at V and 7 bases at J, with 10 bases between. The germline V gene encodes CDR1 SGHRS and CDR2 YFSETQ. The CDR3 spans 14 residues. As DNA, the CDR3 is TGCGCCAGCAGCTTCCCAGGGAACAATTCACCCCTCCACTTT. Residues: CASSFPGNNSPLHF.

This clonotype was found a few times. The rearrangement links TRBV5-5 to TRBJ2-7; possible D gene TRBD1, 7 bases. Germline loops: CDR1 SGHKS, CDR2 YYEKEE (reference sequence). The CDR3 loop spans 14 amino acids. Trimming took 5 bases from V and 2 from J, leaving 14 bases between them. For the CDR3, the DNA is TGTGCCAGCAGGGGCGGGACAGATCCCTACGAGCAGTACTTC. It encodes CASRGGTDPYEQYF.

CDR3 amino acids: CASSWGDVTTDTQYF. Written as DNA, the CDR3 is TGCGCCAGCAGTTGGGGGGACGTTACCACAGATACGCAGTATTTT. The rearrangement joins TRBV5-1 to TRBJ2-3, with a weak D call TRBD2 (6 bases). This CDR3 contains 15 residues. Germline CDR1 SGHRS, CDR2 YFSETQ. The V gene lost 5 bases and the J gene lost 2 bases, with 15 bases spanning the gap.

This chain links TRBV19 with TRBJ2-3; 8 bases agree with TRBD1. The CDR3 sequence is 15 residues long. The V segment lost 4 bases and the J segment 4 bases; nucleotides outside the gene matches: 7. The germline gives CDR1 LNHDA, CDR2 SQIVND (reference sequence). Written as DNA, the CDR3 is TGTGCCAGTAGTAGTCAGGGGGCATTCGCAGATACGCAGTATTTT. Translated: CASSSQGAFADTQYF.

The gene calls are TRBV28 and TRBJ1-2; no clear D. This CDR3 contains 14 residues. Germline CDR1 and CDR2: MDHEN and SYDVKM. V was trimmed by 1 base and J by 5 bases, leaving 11 bases between them. CDR3 loop: CASSLYAGSYGYTF. The CDR3 DNA follows: TGTGCCAGCAGTTTATATGCCGGAAGTTATGGCTACACCTTC.

The chain links TRBV6-5 to TRBJ2-7, with 10 bases aligning to TRBD2. CDR1 is MNHEY, CDR2 SVGAGI, per germline. V dropped 2 bases and J dropped 4; count of bases not matched to a gene: 11. CDR3 size: 17 residues. This CDR3 reads CASSYGEAGGILYEQYF. CDR3 nucleotide sequence: TGTGCCAGCAGTTACGGTGAAGCGGGGGGGATCTTGTACGAGCAGTACTTC.

A few counts support this clonotype. The chain employs TRBV29-1 and TRBJ2-5, with D possibly TRBD2 on 5 matching bases. V lost 8 bases, J lost 5 bases, and 15 bases lay in between. Germline values: CDR1 SQVTM, CDR2 ANQGSEA. The CDR3 loop spans 12 amino acids. CDR3 sequence reads: CSSAKGGETQYF. The DNA of the CDR3 is TGCAGCTCCGCCAAGGGCGGGGAGACCCAGTACTTC. Full variable domain (rest looked up from reference TRBV29-1 and TRBJ2-5): SAVISQKPSRDICQRGTSLTIQCQVDSQVTMMFWYRQQPGQSLTLIATANQGSEATYESGFVIDKFPISRPNLTFSTLTVSNMSPEDSSIYLCSSAKGGETQYFGPGTRLLVL.

V is TRBV27 and J is TRBJ2-1; TRBD1 agrees at 10 bases. The CDR3 totals 16 residues. Germline CDR1 and CDR2: MNHEY and SMNVEV (reference sequence). Trimming removed 0 bases from V and 8 bases from J; junction bases left unmatched: 7. CDR3 residues: CASSLSSGQGEYEQFF. The CDR3 coding sequence is TGTGCCAGCAGTTTATCGAGTGGACAGGGGGAGTATGAGCAGTTCTTC.

The chain uses TRBV5-1 and TRBJ2-1; 8 bases align to TRBD1. Losses at the gene ends were 0 bases for V and 8 bases for J; bases not matched to a gene: 7. Per germline, CDR1 SGHRS and CDR2 YFSETQ. This CDR3 is built from 15 residues. The CDR3: CASSLASPGGDEQFF. Written as DNA, the CDR3 is TGCGCCAGCAGCTTGGCGTCACCAGGGGGCGATGAGCAGTTCTTC.

The chain has TRBV20-1 and TRBJ2-5; possibly TRBD1 or TRBD2 for D (7 bases each). From germline, CDR1 is DFQATT and CDR2 SNEGSKA (reference sequence). There are 13 residues in the CDR3. V was clipped by 6 bases and J by 5 bases, with 16 bases between them. The CDR3 is CSASTGRGETQYF. The CDR3 region has the DNA TGCAGTGCGTCGACAGGGCGGGGGGAGACCCAGTACTTC.

This clonotype was counted between two and nine times. The chain carries TRBV27 and TRBJ1-2; the D gene is possibly TRBD1 (6 bases). Trimming left V 6 bases short and J 6 bases short, with 17 bases between. The CDR3 spans 14 residues. Germline-derived CDR1 and CDR2 are MNHEY and SMNVEV (reference sequence). CDR3 sequence (DNA): TGTGCCAGCAGGGGCACCGGGACAAAAAATGGCTACACCTTC. This encodes CASRGTGTKNGYTF.

This clonotype was picked up many times. This chain links TRBV7-2 with TRBJ2-5, with D tentatively TRBD2 (7 bases). Germline V gene data show CDR1 as SGHTA and CDR2 as FQGNSA. Trimming left V 4 bases short and J 1 base short, with 13 bases between. This CDR3 contains 15 residues. In DNA form, the CDR3 reads TGTGCCAGCAGCTCCCAAAGGGGGGGCCAAGAGACCCAGTACTTC. Its translation is CASSSQRGGQETQYF.